This T cell receptor (beta chain) was retrieved from a study of T cells in Graves' hyperthyroidism and ophthalmopathy. Researchers defined stable Graves' hyperthyroidism as no ophthalmopathy progression within 18 months. Exclusion of patients followed from uncontrolled infection, other autoimmune disease, pregnancy or lactation. PBMCs were collected from an approximately 9.4 ml volume of fresh peripheral blood. What was amplified from RNA transcripts were TCR beta CDR3 regions. A first-round RT-PCR of the TCR CDR3 used the HTBI primer set. TCRdb used MiXCR to reprocess the multiplex PCR reads, holding one entry per CDR3 protein. This sample carries more than 650,000 distinct CDR3 sequences, roughly 15% of them seen once, and the ten largest clones take 9.5% to 13%. Study results and caveats: Model predictions of ophthalmopathy came a median around 6.5 months before onset.

This clonotype was detected many times. Its target is unknown. The source material was blood. The origin of this receptor is a woman aged 18-35 years with Graves' hyperthyroidism.

The chain's CDR3 is CATSRDRVGSSYEQYF. The CDR3 DNA sequence: TGTGCCACCAGCAGAGATCGGGTTGGAAGCTCCTACGAGCAGTACTTC. J is TRBJ2-7 and V is TRBV15; the D is unclear. Germline V gene lookup returns CDR1 LNHNV and CDR2 YYDKDF (reference sequence). V gave up 0 bases and J gave up 0 bases, with 12 bases separating them. The CDR3 length is 16 residues.